This is a list of T cell receptor beta chains from one sample in a study of immune evolution from preneoplasia to lung adenocarcinoma. Clones were read by immunoSEQ multiplex PCR, and TCRdb kept only the in-frame ones, dropping some. The sample has 5,000 or so clones; roughly four fifths are singletons. Material: FFPE adjacent normal lung tissue. All receptors come from a donor at least 70 years old with lung adenocarcinoma. Both conserved end residues are part of each CDR3.

CDR3 protein,V gene,J gene
CASNLAGVRNEQFF,TRBV2,TRBJ2-1
CAWRGQGRGKLFF,TRBV30,TRBJ1-4
CASRYQGEAYEQYF,TRBV6-1,TRBJ2-7
CASSMRASSTDTQYF,TRBV10-2,TRBJ2-3
CASGVLGSYNEQFF,TRBV6-1,TRBJ2-1
CASSLGTASDQPQHF,TRBV5-4,TRBJ1-5
CASSSNRGGKRETQYF,TRBV5-6,TRBJ2-5
CASSLWDRGKGNQPQHF,TRBV28,TRBJ1-5
CSGDDRVYGYTF,TRBV29-1,TRBJ1-2
CASSIVGTGVHEQYF,TRBV19,TRBJ2-7
CAISRNGETQYF,TRBV10-3,TRBJ2-5
CASSAPGLAEYEQYF,TRBV28,TRBJ2-7
CASSPNLGLAETYEQYF,TRBV5-6,TRBJ2-7
CASSFLDRGGYGYTF,TRBV7-3,TRBJ1-2
CASSQLPVSGANVLTF,TRBV5-1,TRBJ2-6
CASSAHYSGANVLTF,TRBV9,TRBJ2-6
CASSLAGGTGELFF,TRBV11-2,TRBJ2-2
CAWGRLAEREQFF,TRBV30,TRBJ2-1
CSVERGNEQFF,TRBV29-1,TRBJ2-1
CASSLATTSDTQYF,TRBV7-9,TRBJ2-3
CASSFTGNQDGYTF,TRBV7-2,TRBJ1-2
CATPLDGQNNEKLFF,TRBV15,TRBJ1-4
CTSSQGHSAVGDTQYF,TRBV1,TRBJ2-3
CASSTPGRPQNQPQHF,TRBV28,TRBJ1-5
CATSKSGVPYEQYF,TRBV15,TRBJ2-7
CASKTSYSYNEQFF,TRBV6-1,TRBJ2-1
CASTKREGPGELFF,TRBV25-1,TRBJ2-2
CASSWPGRDRGMYF,TRBV6-6,TRBJ2-7
CASRTPETGPGDTEAFF,TRBV28,TRBJ1-1
CASSIDSSTETQYF,TRBV19,TRBJ2-5
CASKTLTMDTQYF,TRBV19,TRBJ2-3